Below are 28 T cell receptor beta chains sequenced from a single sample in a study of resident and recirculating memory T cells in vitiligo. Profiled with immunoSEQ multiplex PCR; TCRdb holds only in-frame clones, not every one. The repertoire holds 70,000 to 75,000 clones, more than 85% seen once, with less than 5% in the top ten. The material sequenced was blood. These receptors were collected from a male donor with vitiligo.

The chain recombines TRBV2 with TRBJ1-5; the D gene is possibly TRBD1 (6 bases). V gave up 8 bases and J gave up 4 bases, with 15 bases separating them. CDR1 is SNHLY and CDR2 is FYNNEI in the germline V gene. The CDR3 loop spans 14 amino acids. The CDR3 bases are TGTGCCAGCGCGTGGACAGAACCTAATCAGCCCCAGCATTTT. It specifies CASAWTEPNQPQHF.

The CDR3 reads CAWTQTGLQAFF. The DNA for the CDR3 is TGTGCCTGGACTCAGACAGGGCTACAAGCTTTCTTT. V is TRBV30 and J is TRBJ1-1; TRBD1 matches 7 bases. The J segment lost 9 bases and the V segment lost 4 bases, leaving 8 bases of the junction unmatched. CDR1 is GTSNPN, CDR2 SVGIG, per germline (reference sequence). The CDR3 is 12 residues long.

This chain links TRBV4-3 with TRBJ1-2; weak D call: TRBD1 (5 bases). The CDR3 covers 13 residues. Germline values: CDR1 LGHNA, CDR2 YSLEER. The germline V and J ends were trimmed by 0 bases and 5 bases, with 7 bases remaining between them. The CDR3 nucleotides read TGCGCCAGCAGCCAAGAGGGGCAATATGGCTACACCTTC. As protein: CASSQEGQYGYTF.

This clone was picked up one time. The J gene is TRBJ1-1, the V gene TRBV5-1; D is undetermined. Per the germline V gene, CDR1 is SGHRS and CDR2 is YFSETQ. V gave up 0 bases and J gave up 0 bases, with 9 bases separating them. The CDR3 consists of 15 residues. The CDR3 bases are TGCGCCAGCAGCTTGGCAGGCAGGATGAACACTGAAGCTTTCTTT. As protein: CASSLAGRMNTEAFF.

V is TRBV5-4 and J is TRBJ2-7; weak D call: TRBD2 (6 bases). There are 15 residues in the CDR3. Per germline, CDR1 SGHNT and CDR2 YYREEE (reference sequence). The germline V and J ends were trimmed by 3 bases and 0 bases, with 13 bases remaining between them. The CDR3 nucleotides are TGTGCCAGCAGCTCTACGGGACTGAGCTCCTACGAGCAGTACTTC. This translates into CASSSTGLSSYEQYF. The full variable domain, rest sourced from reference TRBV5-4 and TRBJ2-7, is ETGVTQSPTHLIKTRGQQVTLRCSSQSGHNTVSWYQQALGQGPQFIFQYYREEENGRGNFPPRFSGLQFPNYSSELNVNALELDDSALYLCASSSTGLSSYEQYFGPGTRLTVT.

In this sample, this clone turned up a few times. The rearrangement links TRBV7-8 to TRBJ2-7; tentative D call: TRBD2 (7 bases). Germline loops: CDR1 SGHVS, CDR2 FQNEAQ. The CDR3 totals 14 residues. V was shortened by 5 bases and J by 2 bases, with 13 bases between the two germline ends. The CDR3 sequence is CASSPSGGPYEQYF. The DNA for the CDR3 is TGTGCCAGCAGCCCTTCGGGGGGCCCCTACGAGCAGTACTTC.

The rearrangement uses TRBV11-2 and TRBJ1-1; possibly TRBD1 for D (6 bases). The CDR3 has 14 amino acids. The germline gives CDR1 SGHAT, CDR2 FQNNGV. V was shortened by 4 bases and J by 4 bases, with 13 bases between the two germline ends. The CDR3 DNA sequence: TGTGCCAGCAGCTCTAAGGGACAACTCACTGAAGCTTTCTTT. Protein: CASSSKGQLTEAFF. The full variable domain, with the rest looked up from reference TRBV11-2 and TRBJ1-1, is EAGVAQSPRYKIIEKRQSVAFWCNPISGHATLYWYQQILGQGPKLLIQFQNNGVVDDSQLPKDRFSAERLKGVDSTLKIQPAKLEDSAVYLCASSSKGQLTEAFFGQGTRLTVV.

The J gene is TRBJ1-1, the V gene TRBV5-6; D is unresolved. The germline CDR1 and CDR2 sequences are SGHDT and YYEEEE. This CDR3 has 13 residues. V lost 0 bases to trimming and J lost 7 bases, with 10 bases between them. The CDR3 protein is CASSLERFSEAFF. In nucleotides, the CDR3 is TGTGCCAGCAGCTTGGAACGGTTTAGTGAAGCTTTCTTT.

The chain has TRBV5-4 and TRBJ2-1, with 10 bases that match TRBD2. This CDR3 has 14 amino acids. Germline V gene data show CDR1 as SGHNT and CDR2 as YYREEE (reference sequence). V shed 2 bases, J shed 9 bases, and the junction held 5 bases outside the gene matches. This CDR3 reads CASSLERGGPEQFF. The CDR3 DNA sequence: TGTGCCAGCAGCTTAGAGCGGGGGGGCCCTGAGCAGTTCTTC.

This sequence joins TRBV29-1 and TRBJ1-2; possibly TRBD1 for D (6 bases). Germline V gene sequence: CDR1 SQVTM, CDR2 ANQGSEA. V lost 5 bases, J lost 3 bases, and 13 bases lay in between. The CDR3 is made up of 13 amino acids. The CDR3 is CSVPQGTYYGYTF. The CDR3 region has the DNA TGCAGCGTTCCACAGGGAACCTACTATGGCTACACCTTC. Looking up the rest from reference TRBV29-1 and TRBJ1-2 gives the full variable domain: SAVISQKPSRDICQRGTSLTIQCQVDSQVTMMFWYRQQPGQSLTLIATANQGSEATYESGFVIDKFPISRPNLTFSTLTVSNMSPEDSSIYLCSVPQGTYYGYTFGSGTRLTVV.

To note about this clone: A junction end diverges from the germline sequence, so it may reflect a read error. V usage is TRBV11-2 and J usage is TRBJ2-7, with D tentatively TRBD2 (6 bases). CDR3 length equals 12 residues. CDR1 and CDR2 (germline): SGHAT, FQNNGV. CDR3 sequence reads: CASSRDSHEQYF. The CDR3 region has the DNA TGTGCCAGCAGCCGGGACTCCCACGAGCAGTACTTC.

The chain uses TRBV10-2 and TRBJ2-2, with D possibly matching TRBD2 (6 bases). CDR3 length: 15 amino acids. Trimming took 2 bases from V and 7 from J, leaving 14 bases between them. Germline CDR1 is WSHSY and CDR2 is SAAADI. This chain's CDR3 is CASSEPAGTYGELFF. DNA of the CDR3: TGCGCCAGCAGTGAGCCTGCGGGAACTTACGGGGAGCTGTTTTTT.

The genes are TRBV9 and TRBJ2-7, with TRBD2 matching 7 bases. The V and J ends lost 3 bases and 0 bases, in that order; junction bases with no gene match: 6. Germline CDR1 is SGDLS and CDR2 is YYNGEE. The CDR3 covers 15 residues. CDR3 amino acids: CASSGSGGSSYEQYF. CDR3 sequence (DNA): TGTGCCAGCAGCGGGTCCGGCGGGAGCTCCTACGAGCAGTACTTC.

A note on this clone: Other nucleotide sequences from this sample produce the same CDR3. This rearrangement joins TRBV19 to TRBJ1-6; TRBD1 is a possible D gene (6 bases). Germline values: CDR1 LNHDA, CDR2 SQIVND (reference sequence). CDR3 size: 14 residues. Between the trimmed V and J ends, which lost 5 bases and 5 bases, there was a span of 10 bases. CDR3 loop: CASSPGQNNSPLHF. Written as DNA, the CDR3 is TGTGCCAGTAGTCCCGGACAGAATAATTCACCCCTCCACTTT.

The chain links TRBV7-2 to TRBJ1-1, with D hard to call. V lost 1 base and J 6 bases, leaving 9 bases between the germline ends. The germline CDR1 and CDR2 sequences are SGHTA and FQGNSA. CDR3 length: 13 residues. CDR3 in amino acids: CASSLGGRPEAFF. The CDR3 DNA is TGTGCCAGCAGCTTAGGCGGCAGACCTGAAGCTTTCTTT.

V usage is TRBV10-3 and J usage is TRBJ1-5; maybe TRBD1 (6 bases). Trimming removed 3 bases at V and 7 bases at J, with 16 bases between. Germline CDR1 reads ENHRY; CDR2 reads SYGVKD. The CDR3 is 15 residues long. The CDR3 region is CAISDRQDAGQPQHF. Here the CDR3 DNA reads TGTGCCATCAGTGACCGACAGGACGCGGGCCAGCCCCAGCATTTT.

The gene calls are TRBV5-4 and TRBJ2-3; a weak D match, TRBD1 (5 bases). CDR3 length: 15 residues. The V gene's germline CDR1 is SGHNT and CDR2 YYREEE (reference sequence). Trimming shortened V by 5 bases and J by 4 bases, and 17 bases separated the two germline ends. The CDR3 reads CASRFALQGADTQYF. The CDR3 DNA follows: TGTGCCAGCAGGTTCGCCCTGCAGGGTGCAGATACGCAGTATTTT.

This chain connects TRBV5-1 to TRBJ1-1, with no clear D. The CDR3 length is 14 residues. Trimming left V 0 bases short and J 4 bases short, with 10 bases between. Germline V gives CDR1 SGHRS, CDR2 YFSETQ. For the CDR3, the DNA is TGCGCCAGCAGCTTGGCCCCCGAGGCCACTGAAGCTTTCTTT. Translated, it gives CASSLAPEATEAFF.

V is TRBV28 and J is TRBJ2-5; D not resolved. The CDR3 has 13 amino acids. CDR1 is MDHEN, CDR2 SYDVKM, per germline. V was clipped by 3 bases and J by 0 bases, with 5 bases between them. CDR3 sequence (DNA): TGTGCCAGCAGTTTCCTCTACCAAGAGACCCAGTACTTC. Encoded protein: CASSFLYQETQYF.

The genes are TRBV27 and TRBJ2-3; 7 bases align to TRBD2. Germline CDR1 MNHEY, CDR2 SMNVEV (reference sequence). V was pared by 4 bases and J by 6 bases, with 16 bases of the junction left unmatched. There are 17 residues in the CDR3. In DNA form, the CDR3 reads TGTGCCAGCAGTTCTCCGGCCCTGGGGGGGGTGGTTGATACGCAGTATTTT. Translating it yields CASSSPALGGVVDTQYF.

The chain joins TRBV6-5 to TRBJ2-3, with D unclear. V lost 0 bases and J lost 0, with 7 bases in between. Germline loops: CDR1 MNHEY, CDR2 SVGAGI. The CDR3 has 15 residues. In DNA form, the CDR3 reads TGTGCCAGCAGTTACTCGGTCAGAAGCACAGATACGCAGTATTTT. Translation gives CASSYSVRSTDTQYF.

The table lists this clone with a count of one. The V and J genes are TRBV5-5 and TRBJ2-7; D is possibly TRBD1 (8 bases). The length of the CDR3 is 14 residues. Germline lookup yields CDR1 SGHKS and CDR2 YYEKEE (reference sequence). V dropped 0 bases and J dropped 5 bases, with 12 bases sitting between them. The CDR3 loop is CASSLGTGTNEQYF. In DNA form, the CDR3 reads TGTGCCAGCAGCTTGGGGACAGGGACTAACGAGCAGTACTTC.

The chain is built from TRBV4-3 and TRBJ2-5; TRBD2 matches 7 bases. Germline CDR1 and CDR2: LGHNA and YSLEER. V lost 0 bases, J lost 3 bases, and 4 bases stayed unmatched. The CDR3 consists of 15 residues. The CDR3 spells CASSQEGAGEETQYF. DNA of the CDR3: TGCGCCAGCAGCCAAGAAGGGGCGGGAGAAGAGACCCAGTACTTC.

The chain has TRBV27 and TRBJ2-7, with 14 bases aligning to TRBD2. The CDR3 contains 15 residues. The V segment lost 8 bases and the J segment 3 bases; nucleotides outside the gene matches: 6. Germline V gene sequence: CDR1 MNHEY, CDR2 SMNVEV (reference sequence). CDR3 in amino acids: CASGSGTSGGYEQYF. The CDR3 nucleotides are TGTGCCAGCGGGTCCGGGACTAGCGGGGGCTACGAGCAGTACTTC.

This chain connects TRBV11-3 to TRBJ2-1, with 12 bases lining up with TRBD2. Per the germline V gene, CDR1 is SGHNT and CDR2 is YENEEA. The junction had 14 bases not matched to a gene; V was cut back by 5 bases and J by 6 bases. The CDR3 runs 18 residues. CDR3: CASSLYWDSSGGANEQFF. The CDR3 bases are TGTGCCAGCAGCCTCTACTGGGACTCTAGCGGGGGGGCCAATGAGCAGTTCTTC.

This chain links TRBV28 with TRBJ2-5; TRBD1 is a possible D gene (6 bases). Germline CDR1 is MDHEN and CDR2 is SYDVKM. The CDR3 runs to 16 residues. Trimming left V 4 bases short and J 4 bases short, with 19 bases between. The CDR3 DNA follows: TGTGCCAGCAGTTCTAGAACGTGGGGGCGCAGAGAGACCCAGTACTTC. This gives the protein CASSSRTWGRRETQYF.

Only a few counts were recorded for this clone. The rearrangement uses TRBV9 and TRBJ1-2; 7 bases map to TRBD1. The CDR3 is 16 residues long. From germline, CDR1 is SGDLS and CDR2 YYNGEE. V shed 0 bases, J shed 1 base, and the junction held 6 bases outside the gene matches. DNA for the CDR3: TGTGCCAGCAGCGTAGACCCAACAGGGGTTAACTATGGCTACACCTTC. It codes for CASSVDPTGVNYGYTF.

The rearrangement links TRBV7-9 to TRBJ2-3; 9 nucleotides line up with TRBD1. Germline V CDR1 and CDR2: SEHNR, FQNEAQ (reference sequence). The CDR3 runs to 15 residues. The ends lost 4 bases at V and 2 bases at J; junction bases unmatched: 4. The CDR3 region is CASSYRDRDTDTQYF. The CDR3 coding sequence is TGTGCCAGCAGCTACCGGGACAGGGACACAGATACGCAGTATTTT.